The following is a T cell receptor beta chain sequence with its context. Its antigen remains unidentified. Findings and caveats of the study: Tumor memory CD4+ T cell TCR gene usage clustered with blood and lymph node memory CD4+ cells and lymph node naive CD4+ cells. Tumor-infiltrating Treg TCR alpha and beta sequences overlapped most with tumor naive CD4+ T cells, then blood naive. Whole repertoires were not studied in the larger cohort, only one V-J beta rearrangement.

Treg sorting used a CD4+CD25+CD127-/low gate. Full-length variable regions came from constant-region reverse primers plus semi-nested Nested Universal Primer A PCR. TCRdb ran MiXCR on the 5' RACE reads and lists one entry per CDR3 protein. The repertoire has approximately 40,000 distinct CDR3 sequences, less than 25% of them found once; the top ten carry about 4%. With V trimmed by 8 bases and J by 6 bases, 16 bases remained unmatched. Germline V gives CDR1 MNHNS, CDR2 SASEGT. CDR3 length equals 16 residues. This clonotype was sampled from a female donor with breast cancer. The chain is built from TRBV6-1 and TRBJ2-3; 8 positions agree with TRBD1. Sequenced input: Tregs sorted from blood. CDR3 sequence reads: CASQASGGRYADTQYF. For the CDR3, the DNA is TGTGCCAGCCAAGCGTCAGGGGGCCGTTATGCTGATACGCAGTATTTT.